Reported below is one T cell receptor beta chain. These data belong to a study of T cell responses to AZD1222 COVID-19 vaccine. The CDR3 has 14 amino acids. Trimming cost V 4 bases and J 6 bases, with 16 bases left between them. Germline CDR1 is LNHDA and CDR2 is SQIVND (reference sequence). The protocol was immunoSEQ multiplex PCR, while the TCRdb copy is restricted to in-frame clones and leaves out a portion. This sample has some 140,000 clones, with 85% to 90% found just once. Sequencing was performed on peripheral blood, taken on day 0 of AZD1222 vaccination. This receptor was obtained from an adult in good health. V is TRBV19 and J is TRBJ2-7; D is unclear. CDR3 protein: CASSTFDGLLEQYF. The CDR3 DNA reads TGTGCCAGTAGTACCTTTGACGGCCTGCTCGAGCAGTACTTC.